This T cell receptor (beta chain) was obtained from a study of blood T cell repertoires in COVID-19. Study-level background: Researchers got acute and convalescent COVID-19 samples from the United States, Italy and Spain. From T cells, B-cell-depleted T cells, or PBMCs came the material, which was cDNA or gDNA.

In the authors' methods: Amplified reference gene primers provided the basis for estimating nucleated cell counts. Repertoires were generated with immunoSEQ multiplex PCR, while TCRdb's copy carries only in-frame clones and drops some. V and J calls plus clone size are reproduced from that table; the DNA served to infer D and trimming. Among 200,000 to 250,000 clones listed, about 93% were seen once. The CDR3 extends over 15 amino acids. The V and J ends lost 6 bases and 2 bases, in that order; junction bases with no gene match: 8. Germline assignment: CDR1 SNHLY and CDR2 FYNNEI. Seattle-derived patients entered the study during active infection and were followed longitudinally.

Sequencing was carried out using peripheral blood. This clonotype originated in a man aged 60 to 69 with COVID-19, enrolled during active disease. The chain recombines TRBV2 with TRBJ1-2; TRBD1 agrees at 8 bases. CDR3 bases: TGTGCCAGCAGCTGGGGGACAGGCCCAAACTATGGCTACACCTTC. Residues: CASSWGTGPNYGYTF. Looking up the rest from reference TRBV2 and TRBJ1-2 gives the full variable domain: EPEVTQTPSHQVTQMGQEVILRCVPISNHLYFYWYRQILGQKVEFLVSFYNNEISEKSEIFDDQFSVERPDGSNFTLKIRSTKLEDSAMYFCASSWGTGPNYGYTFGSGTRLTVV.